This is a list of T cell receptor beta chains from one sample in a study of radiotherapy plus CTLA-4 blockade in lung cancer. Some clones are missing from TCRdb's copy, which holds only in-frame ones; the method was immunoSEQ multiplex PCR. The data show around 20,000 clones, 86% seen once. The sample in question was peripheral blood, obtained from a patient treated with radiotherapy plus ipilimumab. Source of these receptors: a human donor with non-small cell lung cancer whose response to radiotherapy plus ipilimumab could not be evaluated. The CDR3 runs from the conserved cysteine through the conserved F or W. D genes are given only for firm matches. Size tells how often a clone was seen (once, few, many) or the class of an expanded clone, and some rows leave it out.

NA	TRBV5-6	NA	TRBJ2-7	CASSLLGVQYF	TGTGCCAGCAGTCTCCTCGGGGTGCAGTACTTC
NA	TRBV19	TRBD1	TRBJ1-5	CASSPRDRDSQPQHF	TGTGCCAGTAGCCCCCGGGACAGGGACTCTCAGCCCCAGCATTTT
NA	TRBV19	TRBD2	TRBJ2-2	CASSSTSGTGELFF	TGTGCCAGTAGTTCCACTAGCGGCACCGGGGAGCTGTTTTTT
NA	TRBV7-2	NA	TRBJ2-7	CASSFASLYEQYF	TGTGCCAGCAGCTTCGCTAGCTTGTACGAGCAGTACTTC
few	TRBV7-2	NA	TRBJ2-1	CASSLFRTRNEQFF	TGTGCCAGCAGCTTATTCCGGACTCGCAATGAGCAGTTCTTC
NA	TRBV9	NA	TRBJ2-7	CASSVAPSPSTEQYF	TGTGCCAGCAGCGTAGCCCCAAGTCCTAGTACCGAGCAGTACTTC
NA	TRBV2	TRBD1	TRBJ1-3	CASSAQGRFYGNTIYF	TGTGCCAGCAGTGCACAGGGGCGGTTCTATGGAAACACCATATATTTT
NA	TRBV7-2	TRBD1	TRBJ1-1	CASSLTDRLATEAFF	TGTGCCAGCAGCTTGACGGACAGGTTGGCTACTGAAGCTTTCTTT
NA	TRBV7-2	NA	TRBJ1-1	CASSLGGLTEAFF	TGTGCCAGCAGCTTAGGGGGACTCACTGAAGCTTTCTTT
NA	TRBV19	NA	TRBJ2-3	CASTYRSHTDTQYF	TGTGCCAGTACTTACAGGAGTCACACAGATACGCAGTATTTT
few	TRBV28	NA	TRBJ1-1	CASRQGRPRNTEAFF	TGTGCCAGCAGGCAGGGGCGACCTAGGAACACTGAAGCTTTCTTT
NA	TRBV28	TRBD1	TRBJ1-5	CASGTAQGRNSNQPQHF	TGTGCCAGCGGAACTGCACAGGGGAGGAATAGCAATCAGCCCCAGCATTTT
NA	TRBV29-1	TRBD2	TRBJ2-7	CSVRALQREQYF	TGCAGCGTCCGGGCCTTGCAGCGGGAACAGTACTTC
once	TRBV4-2	NA	TRBJ1-4	CASSPTGGTTNEKLFF	TGTGCCAGCAGCCCTACGGGGGGCACGACTAATGAAAAACTGTTTTTT
NA	TRBV7-2	TRBD2	TRBJ2-3	CAVPMGGGSVDTQYF	TGTGCCGTTCCTATGGGCGGGGGGTCGGTGGATACGCAGTATTTT
NA	TRBV5-5	TRBD2	TRBJ2-7	CASSLLGGGRREYEQYF	TGTGCCAGCAGCTTACTCGGCGGGGGGCGCCGGGAATACGAGCAGTACTTC
NA	TRBV4-1	TRBD1	TRBJ1-2	CASSPSGTAYGYTF	TGCGCCAGCAGCCCTTCCGGGACAGCCTATGGCTACACCTTC
NA	TRBV5-6	TRBD2	TRBJ2-3	CASSRPGLGRTDTQYF	TGTGCCAGCAGCCGGCCGGGACTAGGGCGAACAGATACGCAGTATTTT
once	TRBV10-3	TRBD2	TRBJ2-7	CAISKQSGTTTYEQYF	TGTGCCATCAGCAAACAGAGCGGGACTACTACCTACGAGCAGTACTTC
NA	TRBV5-1	NA	TRBJ1-3	CASSLGQAGGNTIYF	TGCGCCAGCAGCTTGGGACAGGCGGGTGGAAACACCATATATTTT
once	TRBV7-9	NA	TRBJ1-4	CASSLGGDLFF	TGTGCCAGCAGCTTAGGCGGCGACTTGTTTTTT
NA	TRBV5-6	NA	TRBJ1-1	CASRYTGTTEAFF	TGTGCCAGCAGGTACACAGGGACCACTGAAGCTTTCTTT
NA	TRBV28	NA	TRBJ1-5	CASSSAGASQPQHF	TGTGCCAGCAGTTCGGCGGGGGCGTCACAGCCCCAGCATTTT
few	TRBV6-5	TRBD1	TRBJ2-7	CASSYLGTGTYEQYF	TGTGCCAGCAGTTACTTGGGGACAGGCACCTACGAGCAGTACTTC
NA	TRBV27	TRBD2	TRBJ2-1	CASEGRDEQFF	TGTGCCAGCGAGGGGAGGGATGAGCAGTTCTTC
NA	TRBV9	NA	TRBJ1-4	CASSVAHGRDNEKLFF	TGTGCCAGCAGCGTAGCCCACGGGAGAGACAATGAAAAACTGTTTTTT
once	TRBV7-9	TRBD1	TRBJ1-4	CASSSRTGEEKLFF	TGTGCCAGCAGCTCTCGGACAGGGGAGGAAAAACTGTTTTTT
NA	TRBV11-2	TRBD1	TRBJ1-3	CASSLTGAAGNTIYF	TGTGCCAGCAGCCTAACAGGGGCGGCTGGAAACACCATATATTTT
NA	TRBV4-1	TRBD2	TRBJ2-1	CASSHLGTSGRLDWREQFF	TGCGCCAGCAGCCATTTGGGGACTAGCGGGAGGCTCGACTGGAGGGAGCAGTTCTTC
NA	TRBV19	TRBD2	TRBJ2-5	CASAAGAGVETQYF	TGTGCCAGTGCTGCTGGGGCGGGGGTTGAGACCCAGTACTTC
once	TRBV29-1	NA	TRBJ1-4	CSVRAGAEFSEKLFF	TGCAGCGTTAGGGCAGGAGCGGAATTTAGTGAAAAACTGTTTTTT
NA	TRBV11-2	NA	TRBJ1-2	CASSLAGARGYTF	TGTGCCAGCAGCTTGGCAGGGGCGCGAGGCTACACCTTC
NA	TRBV7-2	NA	TRBJ1-2	CASSFTTGSYGYTF	TGTGCCAGCAGCTTCACGACAGGATCCTATGGCTACACCTTC
NA	TRBV28	TRBD1	TRBJ1-2	CASGTGGIRGYGYTF	TGTGCCAGTGGGACAGGCGGAATTAGAGGCTATGGCTACACCTTC
NA	TRBV19	NA	TRBJ2-1	CASSTLGKTYNEQFF	TGTGCCAGTAGTACACTAGGGAAAACCTACAATGAGCAGTTCTTC
NA	TRBV5-1	TRBD2	TRBJ2-3	CASSAGLARAADTQYF	TGCGCCAGCAGCGCCGGACTAGCCCGAGCCGCAGATACGCAGTATTTT
once	TRBV28	NA	TRBJ2-1	CASGLNEQFF	TGTGCCTCTGGGCTTAATGAGCAGTTCTTC
NA	TRBV2	NA	TRBJ2-3	CASSGDILGTDTQYF	TGTGCCAGCAGTGGGGACATCCTCGGCACAGATACGCAGTATTTT
NA	TRBV7-2	NA	TRBJ2-1	CASSSRSYNEQFF	TGTGCCAGCAGCTCGCGCTCCTACAATGAGCAGTTCTTC
NA	TRBV4-3	TRBD1	TRBJ1-3	CASSQGFLSGQEKNTIYF	TGCGCCAGCAGCCAAGGCTTCCTTTCCGGACAGGAAAAAAACACCATATATTTT
NA	TRBV11-2	TRBD2	TRBJ2-3	CASSFSAGGTDTQYF	TGTGCCAGCAGCTTCTCAGCGGGGGGCACAGATACGCAGTATTTT
NA	TRBV25-1	NA	TRBJ1-1	CASSEYGGQRAFF	TGTGCCAGCAGTGAATATGGGGGACAAAGAGCTTTCTTT
once	TRBV11-2	NA	TRBJ2-7	CASSPRGYEQYF	TGTGCCAGCAGCCCCAGGGGCTACGAGCAGTACTTC
NA	TRBV6-1	TRBD1	TRBJ2-3	CASSRTGASDTQYF	TGTGCCAGCAGCAGGACAGGGGCGTCAGATACGCAGTATTTT
NA	TRBV7-9	NA	TRBJ1-5	CASSSSGSHSNQPQHF	TGTGCCAGCAGTTCTAGCGGAAGCCATAGCAATCAGCCCCAGCATTTT
NA	TRBV4-1	NA	TRBJ1-2	CASSQGNSARDVYGYTF	TGCGCCAGCAGCCAAGGAAATTCGGCCAGGGATGTCTATGGCTACACCTTC
NA	TRBV7-3	NA	TRBJ2-1	CASSLGGGRDEQFF	TGTGCCAGCAGCTTGGGCGGGGGCAGGGATGAGCAGTTCTTC
NA	TRBV6-5	NA	TRBJ1-6	CASRWGHDNSPLHF	TGTGCCAGCCGTTGGGGACACGATAATTCACCCCTCCACTTT
NA	TRBV6-5	NA	TRBJ2-7	CASSYYSGNRRSQYF	TGTGCCAGCAGTTACTATTCGGGAAATCGAAGGTCCCAGTACTTC
few	TRBV28	NA	TRBJ1-5	CASSDREAYSNQPQHF	TGTGCCAGCTCGGATCGGGAGGCATATAGCAATCAGCCCCAGCATTTT
NA	TRBV5-4	NA	TRBJ1-5	CASSQRGSNQPQHF	TGTGCCAGCAGCCAACGGGGTAGCAATCAGCCCCAGCATTTT
few	TRBV6-5	TRBD1	TRBJ1-2	CASRGTGVIYGYTF	TGTGCCAGCAGGGGGACAGGGGTCATCTATGGCTACACCTTC
NA	TRBV29-1	TRBD1	TRBJ1-1	CSVVHGRGHTEAFF	TGCAGCGTTGTGCACGGCAGGGGGCATACTGAAGCTTTCTTT
NA	TRBV4-2	NA	TRBJ2-2	CASSQDSSSPRELFF	TGTGCCAGCAGCCAAGATTCTAGCTCCCCCCGGGAGCTGTTTTTT
NA	TRBV29-1	NA	TRBJ1-4	CSALGGMANEKLFF	TGCAGCGCCCTGGGGGGGATGGCTAATGAAAAACTGTTTTTT
few	TRBV28	NA	TRBJ1-5	CASSSAGGNQPQHF	TGTGCCAGCAGCTCAGCAGGGGGCAATCAGCCCCAGCATTTT
once	TRBV7-2	NA	TRBJ1-2	CASSPGASGGYTF	TGTGCCAGCAGCCCAGGGGCCTCCGGGGGCTACACCTTC
NA	TRBV11-2	TRBD1	TRBJ2-1	CASSRRTGTVGYNEQFF	TGTGCCAGCAGCCGACGAACCGGGACAGTAGGATACAATGAGCAGTTCTTC
once	TRBV5-1	TRBD1	TRBJ1-2	CASSLYTGGYGYTF	TGCGCCAGCAGCCTATACACAGGGGGTTATGGCTACACCTTC
few	TRBV10-1	TRBD1	TRBJ1-1	CASSRQGLNTEAFF	TGCGCCAGCAGTCGACAGGGTTTGAACACTGAAGCTTTCTTT